These T cell receptor beta chains were read from a single sample in a study of cytomegalovirus exposure and HLA in healthy donors. The repertoire was sequenced with immunoSEQ multiplex PCR; TCRdb's copy has only in-frame clones and lacks some. The sample consists of about 240,000 clones, around 81% of them appearing once. Sequencing was done on a sample of PBMCs. The receptors shown here come from a woman aged 55-70 years in good health and CMV-seropositive. CDR3s include the opening cysteine and the closing phenylalanine or tryptophan. The D gene is left open where the match is weak. Not every row has a clone size; where given, it reads once, few, many or a size class.

D gene	J gene	clone size	V gene	CDR3 DNA	CDR3 protein
.	TRBJ1-4	.	TRBV4-1	TGCGCCAGCAGCCAAGATCTCCCGGGGGATGAAAAACTGTTTTTT	CASSQDLPGDEKLFF
.	TRBJ1-1	.	TRBV2	TGTGCCAGCAGTGAACTGGGAGTCGCTGAAGCTTTCTTT	CASSELGVAEAFF
TRBD1	TRBJ1-2	.	TRBV19	TGTGCCAGTAGCAAACAGGGGATATTCGGCTATGGCTACACCTTC	CASSKQGIFGYGYTF
.	TRBJ2-5	.	TRBV27	TGTGCCAGCAGTTTATGGGCTAGCGAAGAGACCCAGTACTTC	CASSLWASEETQYF
TRBD2	TRBJ2-1	once	TRBV19	TGTGCCAGTAAGAAGACTAGCGGGAATGGATGGGATGAGCAGTTCTTC	CASKKTSGNGWDEQFF
TRBD2	TRBJ2-7	.	TRBV9	TGTGCCAGCAGCGTAGGACAAGCGGGAGTAACCTACGAGCAGTACTTC	CASSVGQAGVTYEQYF
.	TRBJ2-7	once	TRBV5-1	TGCGCCAGCAGCCCCCGTGGCAATTCCTACGAGCAGTACTTC	CASSPRGNSYEQYF
.	TRBJ1-2	.	TRBV14	TGTGCCAGCAGCCAAGATCGCCCGGGGGGAGTCGGTGGCTACACCTTC	CASSQDRPGGVGGYTF
TRBD2	TRBJ2-5	.	TRBV5-1	TGCGCCAGCAGCCCAGGACTAGCGGGAGTGGAGACCCAGTACTTC	CASSPGLAGVETQYF
TRBD1	TRBJ2-1	.	TRBV9	TGTGCCAGCAGCATGGACAGGGCCGATGAGCAGTTCTTC	CASSMDRADEQFF
.	TRBJ2-1	.	TRBV6-4	TGTGCCAGCAGTGACTCGCTAGCTGCCTACAATGAGCAGTTCTTC	CASSDSLAAYNEQFF
.	TRBJ2-5	.	TRBV7-9	TGTTCCAGCAGCTTAGATTCAGGACTCCAGTACTTC	CSSSLDSGLQYF
TRBD1	TRBJ2-7	.	TRBV7-9	TGTGCCAGCAGCTCAGCAGATCCACAGGGGGCCCTCTACGAGCAGTACTTC	CASSSADPQGALYEQYF
TRBD1	TRBJ2-7	.	TRBV5-1	TGCGCCAGCAGCGAAGGGACAGGGGTATCCTACGAGCAGTACTTC	CASSEGTGVSYEQYF
.	TRBJ2-7	.	TRBV27	TGTGCCAGCAGTTTCCAGGCTCCCTCCTACGAGCAGTACTTC	CASSFQAPSYEQYF
.	TRBJ1-2	few	TRBV9	TGTGCCAGCAGCCCGGGGGGGGGAGGCTATGGCTACACCTTC	CASSPGGGGYGYTF
.	TRBJ2-7	.	TRBV4-2	TGTGCCAGCAGCCAAGAGTCTAGCTCTGTGGTCGAGCAGTACTTC	CASSQESSSVVEQYF
.	TRBJ2-2	.	TRBV5-1	TGCGCCAGCCCGTCGGACACCAGGGAGCTGTTTTTT	CASPSDTRELFF
TRBD1	TRBJ1-2	.	TRBV27	TGTGCCAGCAGCCTAACCACGGGACAGGGCAACTATGGCTACACCTTC	CASSLTTGQGNYGYTF
TRBD1	TRBJ2-7	.	TRBV28	TGTGCCATCAGTTTAAACAGGGGCCCGGTTCTTTCCTACGAGCAGTACTTC	CAISLNRGPVLSYEQYF
.	TRBJ1-5	.	TRBV7-2	TGTGCCAGCAGCTTAGTATGGAGAGATCAGCCCCAGCATTTT	CASSLVWRDQPQHF
TRBD1	TRBJ2-2	.	TRBV11-2	TGTGCCAGCAGCTTGGACAGGGGGCCTGGGGAGCTGTTTTTT	CASSLDRGPGELFF
TRBD2	TRBJ2-1	.	TRBV7-3	TGTGCCAGCAGCTTAGCCGGACTAGCGGCAGTAAATGAGCAGTTCTTC	CASSLAGLAAVNEQFF
TRBD1	TRBJ1-3	.	TRBV5-6	TGTGCCAGCAGACAGGGGGTCGGAAACACCATATATTTT	CASRQGVGNTIYF
.	TRBJ2-6	few	TRBV6-1	TGTGCCAGCAACGAAGGGACAACAGGGGCCAACGTCCTGACTTTC	CASNEGTTGANVLTF
TRBD1	TRBJ1-2	.	TRBV28	TGTGCCAGCAGTTTATACCAGGGACAGGGGTTTGGCTACACCTTC	CASSLYQGQGFGYTF
.	TRBJ2-3	.	TRBV18	TGTGCCAGCTCACCACCAAGGGGGAGAAGACACACAGATACGCAGTATTTT	CASSPPRGRRHTDTQYF
.	TRBJ1-3	.	TRBV5-1	TGCGCCAGCAGCTTGGCCGGGGGGCTTGGTGGAAACACCATATATTTT	CASSLAGGLGGNTIYF
TRBD2	TRBJ2-3	.	TRBV4-1	TGCGCCAGCAGTCCCGTGGTGGGAGGGACTACAGATACGCAGTATTTT	CASSPVVGGTTDTQYF
TRBD2	TRBJ2-2	.	TRBV19	TGTGCCAGTAGTCCCCGTCCCGGGACTAGCGGGAGCGCCAACACCGGGGAGCTGTTTTTT	CASSPRPGTSGSANTGELFF
.	TRBJ1-2	.	TRBV27	TGTGCCAGCGCCTTGACAGGAGCTAACTATGGCTACACCTTC	CASALTGANYGYTF
TRBD1	TRBJ1-5	.	TRBV4-2	TGTGCCAGCAGCCAACCGGACAGGGAGGATCAGCCCCAGCATTTT	CASSQPDREDQPQHF
TRBD2	TRBJ2-2	.	TRBV25-1	TGTGCCAGCAGTCGGACTAGCGGGAGTAGCACCGGGGAGCTGTTTTTT	CASSRTSGSSTGELFF
.	TRBJ2-7	few	TRBV10-3	TGTGCCTCCAGGGGCGCGGGAGCCCCCTACGAGCAGTACTTC	CASRGAGAPYEQYF
TRBD1	TRBJ1-2	.	TRBV5-1	TGCGCCAGCAGCCAGGGACAGGGAGGCCCTTATGGCTACACCTTC	CASSQGQGGPYGYTF
TRBD2	TRBJ2-2	.	TRBV9	TGTGCCAGCAGCGGGACTAGCGGGGACACCGGGGAGCTGTTTTTT	CASSGTSGDTGELFF
TRBD2	TRBJ2-7	few	TRBV7-2	TGTGCCAGCAGCCGCCTAGCGGGCACATACGAGCAGTACTTC	CASSRLAGTYEQYF